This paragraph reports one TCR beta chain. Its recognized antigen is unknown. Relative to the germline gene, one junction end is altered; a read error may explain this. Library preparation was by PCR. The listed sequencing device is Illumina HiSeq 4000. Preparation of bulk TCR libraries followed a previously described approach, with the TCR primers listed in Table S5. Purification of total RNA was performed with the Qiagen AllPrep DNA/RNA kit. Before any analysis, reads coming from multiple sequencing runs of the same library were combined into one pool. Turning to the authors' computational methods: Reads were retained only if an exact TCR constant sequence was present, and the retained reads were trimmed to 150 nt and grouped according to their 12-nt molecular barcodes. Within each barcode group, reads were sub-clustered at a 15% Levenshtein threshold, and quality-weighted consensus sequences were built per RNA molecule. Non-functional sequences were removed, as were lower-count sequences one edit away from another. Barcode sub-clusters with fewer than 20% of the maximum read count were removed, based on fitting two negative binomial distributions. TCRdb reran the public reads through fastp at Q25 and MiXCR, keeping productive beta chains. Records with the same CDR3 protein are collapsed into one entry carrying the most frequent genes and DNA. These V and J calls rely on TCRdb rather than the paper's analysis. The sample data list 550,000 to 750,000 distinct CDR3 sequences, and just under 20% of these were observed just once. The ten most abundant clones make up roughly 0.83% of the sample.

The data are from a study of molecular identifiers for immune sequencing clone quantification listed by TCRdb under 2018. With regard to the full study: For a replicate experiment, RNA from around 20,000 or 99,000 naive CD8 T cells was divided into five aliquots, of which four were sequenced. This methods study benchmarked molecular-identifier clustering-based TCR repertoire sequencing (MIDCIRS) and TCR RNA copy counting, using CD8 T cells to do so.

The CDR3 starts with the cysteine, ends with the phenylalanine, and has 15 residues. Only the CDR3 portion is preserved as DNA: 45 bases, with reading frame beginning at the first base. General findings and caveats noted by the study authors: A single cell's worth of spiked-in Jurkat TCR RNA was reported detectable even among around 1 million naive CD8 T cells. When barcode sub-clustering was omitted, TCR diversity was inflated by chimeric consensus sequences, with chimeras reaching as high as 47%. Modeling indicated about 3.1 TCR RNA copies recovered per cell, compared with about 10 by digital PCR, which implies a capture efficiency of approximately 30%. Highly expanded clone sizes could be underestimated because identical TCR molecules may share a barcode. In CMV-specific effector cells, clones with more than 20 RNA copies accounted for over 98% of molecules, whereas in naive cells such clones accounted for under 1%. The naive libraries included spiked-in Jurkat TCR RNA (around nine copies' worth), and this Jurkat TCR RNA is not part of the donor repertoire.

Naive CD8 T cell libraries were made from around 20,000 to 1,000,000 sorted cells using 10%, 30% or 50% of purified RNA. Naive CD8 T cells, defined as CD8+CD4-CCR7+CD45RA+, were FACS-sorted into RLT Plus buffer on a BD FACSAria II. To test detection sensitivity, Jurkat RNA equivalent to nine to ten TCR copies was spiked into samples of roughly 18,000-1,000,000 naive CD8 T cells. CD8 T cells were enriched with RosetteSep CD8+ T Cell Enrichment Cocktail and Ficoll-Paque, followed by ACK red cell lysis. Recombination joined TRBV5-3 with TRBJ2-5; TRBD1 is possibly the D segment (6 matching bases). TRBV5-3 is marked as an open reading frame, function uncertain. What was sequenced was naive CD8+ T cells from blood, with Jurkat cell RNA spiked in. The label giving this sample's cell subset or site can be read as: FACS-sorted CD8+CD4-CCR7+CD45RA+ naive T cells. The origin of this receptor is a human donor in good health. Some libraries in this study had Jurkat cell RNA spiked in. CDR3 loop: CASSFGQGREETQYF. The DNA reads TGTGCCAGCAGCTTCGGTCAGGGGCGGGAAGAGACCCAGTACTTC.